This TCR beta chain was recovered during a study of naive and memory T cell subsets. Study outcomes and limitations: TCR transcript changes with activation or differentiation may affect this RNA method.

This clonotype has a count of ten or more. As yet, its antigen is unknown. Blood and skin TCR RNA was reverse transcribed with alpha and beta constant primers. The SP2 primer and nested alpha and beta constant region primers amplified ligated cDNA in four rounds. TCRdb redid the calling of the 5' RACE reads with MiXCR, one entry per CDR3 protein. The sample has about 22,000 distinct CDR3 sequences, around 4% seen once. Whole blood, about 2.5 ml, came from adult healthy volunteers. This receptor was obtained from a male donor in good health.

The CDR3 region is CSAPRTSGRTGELFF. CDR3 nucleotides: TGCAGTGCTCCCCGGACTAGCGGGAGGACCGGGGAGCTGTTTTTT. The chain couples TRBV20-1 to TRBJ2-2; 14 bases align to TRBD2. V lost 5 bases and J lost 5; bases outside the gene matches: 4. The CDR3 is 15 residues long. The germline V gene encodes CDR1 DFQATT and CDR2 SNEGSKA (reference sequence).